Listed here are 31 T cell receptor beta chains from one sample, sequenced in a study of regulatory T cells in long-lasting Graves disease. Sequencing libraries for TCR beta were prepared with iRepertoire HTBI primers and Arm-PCR of CDR3 regions. Via MiXCR, TCRdb re-called the multiplex PCR reads, giving one row per CDR3 protein. Among roughly 500,000 distinct CDR3 sequences listed, 20% were seen once. Time point of the sample: persistent/refractory GD, antithyroid drugs over 5 years with positive TRAb. PBMCs were the source of the RNA used for TCR sequencing. Sequences were derived from peripheral blood mononuclear cells (PBMCs), sampled when the disease was refractory, from a patient treated with antithyroid drugs. The receptors were sampled from a female donor with Graves disease.

This clonotype appeared many times. J is TRBJ2-5 and V is TRBV30; tentatively, D is TRBD2 (6 bases). CDR3 length: 16 amino acids. V shed 3 bases and J shed 0 bases, with 17 bases lying between them. Germline values: CDR1 GTSNPN, CDR2 SVGIG (reference sequence). The CDR3 loop is CAWRPYPIADQETQYF. The CDR3 DNA sequence: TGTGCCTGGAGGCCATACCCCATAGCGGACCAAGAGACCCAGTACTTC.

Ten or more counts support this clonotype. V and J are TRBV7-9 and TRBJ1-2, with a tentative D call TRBD1 (5 bases). The CDR3 totals 15 residues. Between the trimmed V and J ends, which lost 1 base and 3 bases, there was a span of 12 bases. The germline V gene encodes CDR1 SEHNR and CDR2 FQNEAQ (reference sequence). The chain's CDR3 is CASSLGRGPDYGYTF. For the CDR3, the DNA is TGTGCCAGCAGCTTAGGAAGGGGACCTGACTATGGCTACACCTTC.

This clonotype was seen a few times. The chain employs TRBV28 and TRBJ2-2; 8 bases map to TRBD2. Germline values: CDR1 MDHEN, CDR2 SYDVKM. The J segment lost 7 bases and the V segment lost 6 bases, leaving 7 bases of the junction unmatched. The CDR3 has 14 amino acids. CDR3 DNA: TGTGCCAGCAGCCCGGGAGGGTCGGACGGGGAGCTGTTTTTT. Translating gives CASSPGGSDGELFF.

CDR3 nucleotide sequence: TGTGCCATCAGTGAGTCGACGTCCTCCTCTGGAAACACCATATATTTT. Encoded protein: CAISESTSSSGNTIYF. The chain couples TRBV10-3 to TRBJ1-3; D call uncertain. Germline CDR1 and CDR2: ENHRY and SYGVKD. This CDR3 is built from 16 residues. The V end was cut by 0 bases, the J end by 0 bases, with 9 bases between.

The V gene is TRBV12-3 or TRBV12-4, the J gene TRBJ2-7, with a possible D match to TRBD1 (5 bases). The CDR3 has 15 residues. V lost 7 bases to trimming and J lost 5 bases, with 21 bases between them. CDR3 in DNA: TGTGCCAGCACCGTGAGCAGGGCTGAAACGGACGAGCAGTACTTC. This codes for CASTVSRAETDEQYF.

Notes on this clonotype: The CDR3 does not end in the conserved phenylalanine or tryptophan, so this is likely a read error. The rearrangement uses TRBV29-1 and TRBJ2-7, with D possibly TRBD2 on 5 matching bases. With 4 bases removed from V and 7 bases from J, the gap between germline ends came to 14 bases. Germline CDR1 reads SQVTM; CDR2 reads ANQGSEA. The CDR3 is 12 residues long. CDR3 DNA sequence: TGCAGCGTTGGCCTCCCAACTAGGGAGCAGTACCTC. Its protein is CSVGLPTREQYL.

Remarks on this clonotype: A much larger clonotype is one base distant, so this may be a read error. This chain joins TRBV6-2 or TRBV6-3 and TRBJ2-4, with D possibly TRBD1 on 5 matching bases. The germline CDR1 and CDR2 sequences are MNHEY and SVGEGT. The CDR3 runs to 16 residues. Here the CDR3 DNA reads TGTGCCAGCAGTTACTCGATGCGTACAGGACAAAACATTCGGTACTTC. Protein sequence: CASSYSMRTGQNIRYF.

This sequence joins TRBV2 and TRBJ1-5, with D perhaps TRBD2 (5 bases). The assigned J gene may be wrong: the sequence end matches TRBJ2-3 better. Germline lookup yields CDR1 SNHLY and CDR2 FYNNEI. This CDR3 is built from 13 residues. The DNA for the CDR3 is TGTGCCAGCAGTCACGACGGGAATCAGCCCCAGTATTTT. It specifies CASSHDGNQPQYF.

This clonotype has only a few counts. The chain uses TRBV19 and TRBJ2-2; TRBD1 matches 10 bases. The germline gives CDR1 LNHDA, CDR2 SQIVND (reference sequence). V gave up 3 bases and J gave up 3 bases; unmatched junction bases: 10. The CDR3 covers 18 residues. In DNA, the CDR3 is TGTGCCAGTAGTATTCCGCCGACCGGGACAGGGGACACCGGGGAGCTGTTTTTT. It yields the protein CASSIPPTGTGDTGELFF.

This clonotype appeared many times. This rearrangement joins TRBV3-1 to TRBJ1-1; D is possibly TRBD1 (5 bases). V shed 5 bases and J shed 3 bases, with 16 bases lying between them. This CDR3 has 15 amino acids. CDR1 is LGHDT and CDR2 is YNNKEL in the germline V gene (reference sequence). CDR3 region: CASSASVGRDTEAFF. In nucleotides, the CDR3 is TGTGCCAGCAGCGCGTCGGTGGGACGTGACACTGAAGCTTTCTTT.

This clonotype has a handful of counts. The chain combines TRBV12-3 or TRBV12-4 with TRBJ1-5, with a possible D match to TRBD1 (5 bases). V lost 5 bases and J lost 5, with 34 bases in between. This CDR3 is built from 21 residues. The DNA of the CDR3 is TGTGCCAGCAGTCAGGCGCCCGGACCGATCGACGGGACGGAATCGGATCAGCCCCAGCATTTT. It codes for CASSQAPGPIDGTESDQPQHF.

This sequence joins TRBV29-1 and TRBJ1-2; D is uncertain. Trimming left V 1 base short and J 1 base short, with 10 bases between. There are 14 residues in the CDR3. Per germline, CDR1 SQVTM and CDR2 ANQGSEA. In DNA, the CDR3 is TGCAGCGTTGAAGGGACTCCTCTTAACTATGGCTACACCTTC. It specifies CSVEGTPLNYGYTF.

V and J are TRBV18 and TRBJ2-2; 11 bases are shared with TRBD2. The CDR3 runs 16 residues. CDR1 is KGHSH and CDR2 is LQKENI in the germline V gene. V trimming: 5 bases; J trimming: 4 bases; junction bases outside the gene matches: 6. In DNA, the CDR3 is TGTGCCAGCTCAATGCTAGCGGGAGGCTTCACCGGGGAGCTGTTTTTT. Residues: CASSMLAGGFTGELFF. The variable domain in full, completed from reference TRBV18 and TRBJ2-2, reads NAGVMQNPRHLVRRRGQEARLRCSPMKGHSHVYWYRQLPEEGLKFMVYLQKENIIDESGMPKERFSAEFPKEGPSILRIQQVVRGDSAAYFCASSMLAGGFTGELFFGEGSRLTVL.

This clonotype was observed at least ten times. The chain uses TRBV27 and TRBJ1-2, with 10 bases that match TRBD1. This CDR3 is 13 amino acids long. Germline CDR1 MNHEY, CDR2 SMNVEV (reference sequence). The junction had 3 bases not matched to a gene; V was cut back by 5 bases and J by 6 bases. CDR3 in DNA: TGTGCCAGCAGTCCAGGGACAGGGGATGGCTACACCTTC. Translation gives CASSPGTGDGYTF.

The table lists this clonotype with a few counts. The chain employs TRBV5-1 and TRBJ2-5; 13 nucleotides align to TRBD2. Trimming took 5 bases from V and 5 from J; bases not matched to a gene: 15. This CDR3 region has 18 residues. Germline V CDR1 and CDR2: SGHRS, YFSETQ. The CDR3 is CASRRGLAGVNQAETQYF. CDR3 sequence (DNA): TGCGCCAGCAGGAGAGGACTAGCGGGAGTGAATCAAGCGGAGACCCAGTACTTC.

This clonotype occurred many times. Mismatch with germline at one junction end may stem from a read error. As DNA, the CDR3 is TGTGCCAGCAGCTTAACTGGACAGGGGGCCTATGAGCAGTACTTC. Translated, it gives CASSLTGQGAYEQYF. The chain uses TRBV11-2 and TRBJ2-7; 11 nucleotides agree with TRBD1. CDR1 and CDR2 (germline): SGHAT, FQNNGV. The length of the CDR3 is 15 residues.

This clonotype was seen ten or more times. The chain has TRBV7-2 and TRBJ2-2; no clear D gene. CDR3 length equals 15 residues. The V end lost 1 base, the J end lost 6 bases, and 12 bases lay between the germline ends. The germline CDR1 and CDR2 sequences are SGHTA and FQGNSA. Here the CDR3 reads CASSLGAYSPGELFF. In DNA, the CDR3 is TGTGCCAGCAGCTTAGGCGCCTACTCACCCGGGGAGCTGTTTTTT. Using reference TRBV7-2 and TRBJ2-2 for the parts outside the CDR3, the full variable domain is GAGVSQSPSNKVTEKGKDVELRCDPISGHTALYWYRQSLGQGLEFLIYFQGNSAPDKSGLPSDRFSAERTGGSVSTLTIQRTQQEDSAVYLCASSLGAYSPGELFFGEGSRLTVL.

The chain has TRBV27 and TRBJ2-1, with 11 bases matching TRBD2. V dropped 2 bases and J dropped 3; count of bases not matched to a gene: 3. Germline lookup yields CDR1 MNHEY and CDR2 SMNVEV (reference sequence). The CDR3 spans 16 residues. CDR3 protein: CASSLTSGSFYNEQFF. CDR3 in DNA: TGTGCCAGCAGTTTAACTAGCGGGAGTTTCTACAATGAGCAGTTCTTC.

This clonotype was recorded a few times. V is TRBV3-1 and J is TRBJ1-1; D might be TRBD1 (5 bases). V was cut by 0 bases and J by 6 bases, with 14 bases left in between. Germline V lookup: CDR1 LGHDT, CDR2 YNNKEL (reference sequence). This CDR3 has 15 residues. CDR3 residues: CASSQESQGAPEAFF. In DNA, the CDR3 is TGTGCCAGCAGCCAAGAATCCCAGGGAGCCCCTGAAGCTTTCTTT.

This clonotype was observed a handful of times. The rearrangement joins TRBV5-1 to TRBJ2-7, with 7 bases matching TRBD2. Germline V gives CDR1 SGHRS, CDR2 YFSETQ. Trimming cost V 5 bases and J 5 bases; bases outside gene matches: 13. This CDR3 has 15 residues. The CDR3 DNA is TGCGCCAGCAGTGGGTTCGCGGGAGCTATCCACGAGCAGTACTTC. This sequence encodes CASSGFAGAIHEQYF.

This clonotype was seen repeatedly, ten times or more. The J gene is TRBJ2-5, the V gene TRBV28, with 7 bases aligning to TRBD1. Germline V gene sequence: CDR1 MDHEN, CDR2 SYDVKM. The trim removed 7 bases at V and 7 bases at J, leaving 9 bases unmatched. This CDR3 has 13 amino acids. Written as DNA, the CDR3 is TGTGCCAGCAACGAACAGGGGTACATGACCCAGTACTTC. Its translation is CASNEQGYMTQYF.

This clonotype was observed at least ten times. The chain links TRBV2 to TRBJ1-6, with TRBD1 as a possible D gene (5 bases). The ends were cut back, 8 bases at V and 8 bases at J, with 16 bases in the middle. There are 14 residues in the CDR3. CDR1 is SNHLY, CDR2 FYNNEI, per germline. In DNA, the CDR3 is TGTGCCAGCTGCTCTTTGGGGGAGGATTCACCCCTCCACTTT. Amino acid sequence: CASCSLGEDSPLHF.

The V gene is TRBV2, the J gene TRBJ2-5; 7 bases match TRBD2. This CDR3 comprises 15 residues. J lost 2 bases, V lost 10 bases, and 13 bases had no gene match. Germline CDR1 and CDR2: SNHLY and FYNNEI. CDR3 amino acids: CATSEGTTRQETQYF. CDR3 nucleotide sequence: TGTGCCACCAGCGAAGGGACTACCCGGCAAGAGACCCAGTACTTC.

This clonotype was seen ten or more times. CDR3 bases: TGCAGTGCTAGAGACCAGGCGGGGTACGAGCAGTACTTC. It codes for CSARDQAGYEQYF. The rearrangement joins TRBV20-1 to TRBJ2-7; D perhaps matches TRBD2 (6 bases). The CDR3 spans 13 residues. Germline values: CDR1 DFQATT, CDR2 SNEGSKA (reference sequence). The germline V and J ends were trimmed by 0 bases and 4 bases, with 10 bases remaining between them.

CDR3: CASSPFGTGVKVLFF. The CDR3 DNA follows: TGTGCCAGCAGCCCATTCGGGACCGGGGTGAAGGTGCTGTTTTTT. The gene calls are TRBV3-1 and TRBJ2-2; D is perhaps TRBD1 or TRBD2 (5 bases each). This CDR3 is 15 amino acids long. V lost 4 bases to trimming and J lost 13 bases, with 22 bases between them. From germline, CDR1 is LGHDT and CDR2 YNNKEL (reference sequence). Looking up the rest from reference TRBV3-1 and TRBJ2-2 gives the full variable domain: DTAVSQTPKYLVTQMGNDKSIKCEQNLGHDTMYWYKQDSKKFLKIMFSYNNKELIINETVPNRFSPKSPDKAHLNLHINSLELGDSAVYFCASSPFGTGVKVLFFGEGSRLTVL.

This clonotype was observed many times. A junction end diverges from the germline sequence, so it may reflect a read error. This rearrangement joins TRBV4-1 to TRBJ1-5; D unresolved. The CDR3 has 13 residues. Germline CDR1 is MGHRA and CDR2 is YSYEKL. CDR3 DNA sequence: TGTGCCAGCAGCCAAGACCCAGGTCAGCCCCAGCATTTT. This sequence encodes CASSQDPGQPQHF.

This sequence joins TRBV7-2 and TRBJ2-7; 8 nucleotides match TRBD2. V lost 0 bases to trimming and J lost 1 base; unmatched junction nucleotides: 5. CDR1 is SGHTA, CDR2 FQGNSA, per germline. CDR3 size: 16 residues. The CDR3 region has the DNA TGTGCCAGCAGCTTAGCCCCGGGACTAGGGTCCTACGAGCAGTACTTC. This translates into CASSLAPGLGSYEQYF.

This clonotype was seen ten or more times. V and J are TRBV12-3 or TRBV12-4 and TRBJ2-7; 12 bases agree with TRBD2. Trimming at V came to 5 bases and at J to 3 bases, leaving 5 bases not matched to a gene. CDR3 size: 15 residues. The CDR3 region is CASSPTTSGSYEQYF. In DNA form, the CDR3 reads TGTGCCAGCAGTCCAACGACTAGCGGGAGCTACGAGCAGTACTTC.

Turning to this clonotype: This CDR3 fails to terminate in the conserved phenylalanine or tryptophan, so it likely reflects a read error. The chain uses TRBV29-1 and TRBJ2-7; D gene unclear. Trimming stripped 3 bases from V and 5 bases from J, with 8 bases between. The germline V gene encodes CDR1 SQVTM and CDR2 ANQGSEA. There are 11 residues in the CDR3. CDR3 amino acids: CSVDSVDEQYL. The DNA of the CDR3 is TGCAGCGTTGATTCGGTTGACGAGCAGTACTTG.

This clonotype occurred many times. This chain links TRBV28 with TRBJ2-7, with D tentatively TRBD2 (5 bases). Trimming removed 6 bases at V and 0 bases at J, with 12 bases between. Per the germline V gene, CDR1 is MDHEN and CDR2 is SYDVKM. The CDR3 extends over 14 amino acids. The CDR3 loop is CASRERISSYEQYF. As DNA, the CDR3 is TGTGCCAGCAGAGAGCGGATTTCCTCCTACGAGCAGTACTTC.

The chain is built from TRBV5-1 and TRBJ2-3, with a weak D call TRBD1 (5 bases). Trimming took off 4 bases at V and 0 bases at J, with 12 bases between the two ends. This CDR3 contains 15 residues. From germline, CDR1 is SGHRS and CDR2 YFSETQ. The CDR3 reads CASSDSVRSTDTQYF. For the CDR3, the DNA is TGCGCCAGCAGCGACAGTGTTAGAAGCACAGATACGCAGTATTTT.